This T cell receptor (beta chain) originates from a study of T cells in Graves' hyperthyroidism and ophthalmopathy. At the level of the study: Initial diagnosis, before any treatment, was when peripheral blood was collected.

The V segment lost 5 bases and the J segment 5 bases; nucleotides outside the gene matches: 9. There are 15 residues in the CDR3. Germline V gives CDR1 LNHDA, CDR2 SQIVND (reference sequence). Clinicians diagnosed patients from clinical symptoms, serum thyroxine and TRAb, thyroid ultrasound and orbital computed tomography. RNA transcripts gave rise to amplified TCR beta CDR3 regions. With the HTBI primer set, the TCR CDR3 went through a first round of RT-PCR. MiXCR, applied by TCRdb to the multiplex PCR reads, yields one record per CDR3 protein. This table has more than 600,000 distinct CDR3 sequences, 16% appearing once. This clonotype has just a few counts. The antigen remains unidentified. The study's findings and limits: Ophthalmopathy was separated from stable hyperthyroidism by a 13 V-J model.

The material sequenced was blood. The source of this sequence is a man younger than 35 with Graves' hyperthyroidism. The V call is TRBV19, the J call TRBJ2-5; 9 positions match TRBD2. CDR3 coding DNA: TGTGCCAGTAGTCCTATAGCGGGAGTGACGGAGACCCAGTACTTC. Translating it yields CASSPIAGVTETQYF. The variable domain in full, completed from reference TRBV19 and TRBJ2-5, reads DGGITQSPKYLFRKEGQNVTLSCEQNLNHDAMYWYRQDPGQGLRLIYYSQIVNDFQKGDIAEGYSVSREKKESFPLTVTSAQKNPTAFYLCASSPIAGVTETQYFGPGTRLLVL.